The following is a T cell receptor (beta chain) sequence with its context. No antigen is known for it. This sample is drawn from a study of radiotherapy plus CTLA-4 blockade in lung cancer. Study conclusions and caveats: Interferon-beta and early blood T cell clone dynamics reportedly predicted response best. TCR clones of tumor origin grew in blood after radiotherapy plus ipilimumab.

Focal radiation plus CTLA-4 blockade with ipilimumab was given to patients with chemo-refractory metastatic non-small-cell lung cancer. Method: immunoSEQ multiplex PCR; TCRdb's copy keeps in-frame clones and lacks some. The repertoire holds 15,000 to 20,000 clones, with about 84% as singletons. The CDR3 contains 17 residues. The germline gives CDR1 LGHNA, CDR2 YNFKEQ. The J segment lost 6 bases and the V segment lost 0 bases, leaving 12 bases of the junction unmatched. Here the sequenced sample was peripheral blood, taken from a patient treated with radiotherapy plus ipilimumab. The origin of this receptor is a human donor with non-small cell lung cancer whose response to radiotherapy plus ipilimumab could not be evaluated. This chain connects TRBV4-2 to TRBJ2-3; 7 bases are a match to TRBD2. Here the CDR3 reads CASSQDTGGLGSDTQYF. DNA of the CDR3: TGTGCCAGCAGCCAAGACACCGGCGGACTAGGGTCGGATACGCAGTATTTT.